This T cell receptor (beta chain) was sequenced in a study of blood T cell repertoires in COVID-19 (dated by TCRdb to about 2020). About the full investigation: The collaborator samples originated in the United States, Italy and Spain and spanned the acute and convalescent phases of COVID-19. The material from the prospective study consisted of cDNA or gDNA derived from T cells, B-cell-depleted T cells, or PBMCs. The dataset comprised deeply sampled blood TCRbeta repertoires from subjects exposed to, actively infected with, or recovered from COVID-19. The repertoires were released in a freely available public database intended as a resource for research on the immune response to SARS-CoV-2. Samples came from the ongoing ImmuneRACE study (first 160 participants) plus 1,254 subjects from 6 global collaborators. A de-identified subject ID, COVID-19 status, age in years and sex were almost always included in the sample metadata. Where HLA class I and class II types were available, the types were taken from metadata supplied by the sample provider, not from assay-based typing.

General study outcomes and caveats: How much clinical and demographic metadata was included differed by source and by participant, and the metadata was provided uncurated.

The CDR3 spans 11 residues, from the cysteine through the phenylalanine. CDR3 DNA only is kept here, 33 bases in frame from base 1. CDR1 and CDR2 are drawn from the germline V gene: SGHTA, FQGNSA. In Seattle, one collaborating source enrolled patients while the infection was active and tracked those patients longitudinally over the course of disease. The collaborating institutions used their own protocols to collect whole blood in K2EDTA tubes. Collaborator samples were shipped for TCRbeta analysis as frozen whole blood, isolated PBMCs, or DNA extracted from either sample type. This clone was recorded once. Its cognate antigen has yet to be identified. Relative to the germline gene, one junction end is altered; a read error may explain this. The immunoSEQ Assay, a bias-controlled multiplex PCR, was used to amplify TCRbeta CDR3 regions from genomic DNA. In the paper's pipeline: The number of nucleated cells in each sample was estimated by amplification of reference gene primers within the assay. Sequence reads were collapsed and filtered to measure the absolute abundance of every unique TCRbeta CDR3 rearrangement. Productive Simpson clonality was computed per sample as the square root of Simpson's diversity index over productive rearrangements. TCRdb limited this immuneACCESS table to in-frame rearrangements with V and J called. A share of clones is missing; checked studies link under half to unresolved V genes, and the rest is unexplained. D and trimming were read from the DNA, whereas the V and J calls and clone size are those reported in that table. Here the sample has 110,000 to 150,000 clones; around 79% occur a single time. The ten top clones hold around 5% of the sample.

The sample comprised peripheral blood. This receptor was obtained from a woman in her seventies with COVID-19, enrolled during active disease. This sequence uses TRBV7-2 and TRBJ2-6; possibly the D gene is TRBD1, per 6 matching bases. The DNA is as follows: TGTGCCAGCAGGGGGGCCAGCGTCCTGACTTTC. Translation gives CASRGASVLTF.